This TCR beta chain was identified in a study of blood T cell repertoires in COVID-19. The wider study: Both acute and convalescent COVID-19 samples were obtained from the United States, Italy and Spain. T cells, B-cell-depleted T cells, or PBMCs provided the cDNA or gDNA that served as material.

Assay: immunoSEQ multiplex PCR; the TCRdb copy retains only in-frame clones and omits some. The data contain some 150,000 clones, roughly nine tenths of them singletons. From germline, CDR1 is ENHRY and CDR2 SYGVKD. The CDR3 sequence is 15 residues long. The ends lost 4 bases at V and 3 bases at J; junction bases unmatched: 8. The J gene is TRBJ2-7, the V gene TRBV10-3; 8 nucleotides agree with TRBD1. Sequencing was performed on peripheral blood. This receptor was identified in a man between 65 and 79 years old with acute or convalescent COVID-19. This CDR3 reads CAISGRQGNSYEQYF. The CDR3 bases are TGTGCCATCAGTGGAAGACAGGGGAATAGCTACGAGCAGTACTTC.